Included here is one T cell receptor beta chain sequence, with context. The data were taken from a study of blood T cell repertoires in COVID-19. Study details: Samples of COVID-19 (acute and convalescent) were obtained from the United States, Italy and Spain. The analysed material was cDNA or gDNA that came from T cells, B-cell-depleted T cells, or PBMCs.

In the original analysis: Amplifying reference gene primers gave estimates of nucleated cell counts. Profiled with immunoSEQ multiplex PCR; TCRdb holds only in-frame clones, not every one. That table furnishes V, J and clone size, whereas the DNA furnished D and trimming. The profile shows about 250,000 clones, around 88% of them singletons. Germline CDR1 and CDR2: GTSNPN and SVGIG (reference sequence). CDR3 length equals 14 residues. V shed 1 base, J shed 9 bases, and the junction held 10 bases outside the gene matches. The source of this sequence is a man aged 35-49 years with active or convalescent COVID-19. The chain joins TRBV30 to TRBJ2-3, with 7 bases identical to TRBD2. The material sequenced was peripheral blood. The CDR3 bases are TGTGCCTGGAGTGAGACAGCGGGATGGCTAACGCAGTATTTT. Its translation is CAWSETAGWLTQYF.